The 25 T cell receptor beta chains given below trace back to one sample, sequenced in a study of blood T cells in healthy people across ages. Alongside a J-beta primer mix, a sample-barcoded 5' primer served in a second PCR lasting roughly 6 to 11 cycles. From the 5' RACE reads, TCRdb called clonotypes with MiXCR, one entry per CDR3 protein. The sample lists around 1.1 million distinct CDR3 sequences, 35% to 40% seen once, with 10% to 15% in the top ten. Sequenced input: blood. Every receptor here comes from a man between 18 and 35 years old in good health.

The CDR3 DNA follows: TGTGCCACCAGTGATTTCCAGGGGGGTGAGCAGTTCTTC. The encoded protein is CATSDFQGGEQFF. The V and J genes are TRBV24-1 and TRBJ2-1; maybe TRBD1 (7 bases). Per germline, CDR1 KGHDR and CDR2 SFDVKD. V shed 1 base and J shed 9 bases, with 9 bases lying between them. The CDR3 covers 13 residues.

This chain uses TRBV12-3 or TRBV12-4 with TRBJ2-1, with 10 bases fitting TRBD2. The J segment lost 3 bases and the V segment lost 5 bases, leaving 7 bases of the junction unmatched. The CDR3 has 16 amino acids. CDR3 loop: CASSPAGLAFYNEQFF. CDR3 nucleotides: TGTGCCAGCAGTCCGGCGGGACTAGCGTTCTACAATGAGCAGTTCTTC.

The J gene is TRBJ2-3, the V gene TRBV9, with unresolved D. The CDR3 covers 16 residues. The ends were cut back, 1 base at V and 0 bases at J, with 12 bases in the middle. Germline CDR1 SGDLS, CDR2 YYNGEE. CDR3 residues: CASSVTPDLSTDTQYF. Here the CDR3 DNA reads TGTGCCAGCAGCGTAACCCCAGATCTTAGCACAGATACGCAGTATTTT. The complete variable domain, with remaining parts taken from reference TRBV9 and TRBJ2-3, reads DSGVTQTPKHLITATGQRVTLRCSPRSGDLSVYWYQQSLDQGLQFLIQYYNGEERAKGNILERFSAQQFPDLHSELNLSSLELGDSALYFCASSVTPDLSTDTQYFGPGTRLTVL.

This clonotype was observed a handful of times. The chain links TRBV9 to TRBJ2-3; 7 positions agree with TRBD2. CDR1 and CDR2 from the germline V gene are SGDLS and YYNGEE. V was clipped by 2 bases and J by 1 base; unmatched bases: 4. CDR3 length equals 15 residues. For the CDR3, the DNA is TGTGCCAGCAGCGTGGGGGGGATGGGCACAGATACGCAGTATTTT. This encodes CASSVGGMGTDTQYF.

V and J are TRBV12-3 or TRBV12-4 and TRBJ1-2; a weak D match, TRBD1 (5 bases). V lost 5 bases to trimming and J lost 4 bases, with 14 bases between them. The CDR3 contains 14 residues. DNA of the CDR3: TGTGCCAGCAGTCCCCGGTGGCAGGGCTATGGCTACACCTTC. Translated: CASSPRWQGYGYTF.

This clonotype turned up a few times. The genes are TRBV4-2 and TRBJ1-2; TRBD1 agrees at 8 bases. The V and J ends lost 1 base and 4 bases, in that order; junction bases with no gene match: 8. CDR1 and CDR2 from the germline V gene are LGHNA and YNFKEQ. This CDR3 contains 16 residues. The CDR3 sequence: CASSQGLTGVIYGYTF. The CDR3 nucleotides read TGTGCCAGCAGCCAAGGTCTGACAGGGGTAATCTATGGCTACACCTTC.

This chain connects TRBV7-3 to TRBJ1-1, with D uncertain. Looked up from germline, CDR1 is SGHTA and CDR2 is FQGTGA. This CDR3 is 14 amino acids long. The V gene lost 2 bases and the J gene lost 3 bases, with 10 bases spanning the gap. CDR3 in amino acids: CASSLSSGDTEAFF. The DNA of the CDR3 is TGTGCCAGCAGCTTATCTTCTGGAGACACTGAAGCTTTCTTT.

This clonotype was counted only a few times. J is TRBJ2-5 and V is TRBV29-1; TRBD1 agrees at 12 bases. Matching the DNA end better, TRBJ2-7 makes the J call doubtful. Germline lookup yields CDR1 SQVTM and CDR2 ANQGSEA. The CDR3 totals 16 residues. CDR3 sequence (DNA): TGCAGCGTTGGACCCGGGACAGGGGGCGAATGGTACGAGCAGTACTTC. It codes for CSVGPGTGGEWYEQYF.

This chain uses TRBV10-3 with TRBJ2-3, with D perhaps TRBD2 (6 bases). Germline loops: CDR1 ENHRY, CDR2 SYGVKD. The CDR3 spans 16 residues. Trimming stripped 0 bases from V and 2 bases from J, with 12 bases between. The DNA of the CDR3 is TGTGCCATCAGTGAGTCGGCAGGCGGGATCACAGATACGCAGTATTTT. It is translated as CAISESAGGITDTQYF.

This clonotype turned up a few times. This chain connects TRBV27 to TRBJ2-1, with TRBD2 as a possible D gene (6 bases). This CDR3 is built from 15 residues. Germline assignment: CDR1 MNHEY and CDR2 SMNVEV (reference sequence). V was shortened by 6 bases and J by 2 bases, with 14 bases between the two germline ends. CDR3 DNA sequence: TGTGCCAGCAGACCCGGGACTGCCACCTACAATGAGCAGTTCTTC. Translation: CASRPGTATYNEQFF.

The rearrangement joins TRBV13 to TRBJ2-3, with a weak D call TRBD2 (5 bases). This CDR3 is built from 19 residues. The germline gives CDR1 PRHDT, CDR2 FYEKMQ (reference sequence). Trimming removed 0 bases at V and 2 bases at J, with 21 bases between. In nucleotides, the CDR3 is TGTGCCAGCAGCTTAGGACTACCCCGGGGTACCGGATACACAGATACGCAGTATTTT. Its translation is CASSLGLPRGTGYTDTQYF.

This chain connects TRBV12-3 or TRBV12-4 to TRBJ2-5; no reliable D call. Trimming removed 5 bases at V and 2 bases at J, with 12 bases between. CDR3 length: 14 amino acids. Here the CDR3 reads CASSVRRTQETQYF. CDR3 coding DNA: TGTGCCAGCAGTGTCCGTCGGACGCAAGAGACCCAGTACTTC.

The J gene is TRBJ2-7, the V gene TRBV7-8, with 7 bases fitting TRBD1. This CDR3 has 16 residues. With V trimmed by 5 bases and J by 0 bases, 10 bases remained unmatched. Germline V gene sequence: CDR1 SGHVS, CDR2 FQNEAQ. The CDR3 is CASSQWDSLSSYEQYF. The CDR3 bases are TGTGCCAGCAGCCAATGGGACAGCTTAAGCTCCTACGAGCAGTACTTC.

The V gene is TRBV20-1, the J gene TRBJ2-7; 9 nucleotides match TRBD2. J gave up 3 bases and V 3 bases, and 18 bases lay outside the gene matches. The CDR3 spans 18 residues. Germline-derived CDR1 and CDR2 are DFQATT and SNEGSKA (reference sequence). The chain's CDR3 is CSARGLGSGGLLFYEQYF. For the CDR3, the DNA is TGCAGTGCTAGGGGACTCGGGAGCGGGGGGCTTCTTTTCTACGAGCAGTACTTC.

The V and J genes are TRBV20-1 and TRBJ1-2; D may be TRBD1 (5 bases). This CDR3 is built from 11 residues. V lost 3 bases to trimming and J lost 8 bases, with 10 bases between them. The germline V gene has CDR1 DFQATT and CDR2 SNEGSKA (reference sequence). The CDR3 nucleotides read TGCAGTGCTAGGTGGGGGATCGGCTACACCTTC. Protein: CSARWGIGYTF.

This clonotype was seen a handful of times. The chain employs TRBV6-5 and TRBJ1-2; TRBD1 aligns across 7 bases. V shed 2 bases and J 8 bases; nucleotides not matched to a gene: 8. The CDR3 loop spans 14 amino acids. Germline-derived CDR1 and CDR2 are MNHEY and SVGAGI. The chain's CDR3 is CASSYDREGYGYTF. CDR3 in DNA: TGTGCCAGCAGTTACGACAGGGAAGGTTACGGCTACACCTTC.

V gene TRBV13 combines with J gene TRBJ2-2; D tentatively fits TRBD1 or TRBD2 (5 bases each). Germline-derived CDR1 and CDR2 are PRHDT and FYEKMQ (reference sequence). Trimming took 3 bases from V and 1 from J, leaving 18 bases between them. The CDR3 has 18 amino acids. CDR3 sequence (DNA): TGTGCCAGCAGCTTGGCCCCCTTGGGGACGGTGAACACCGGGGAGCTGTTTTTT. Amino acids: CASSLAPLGTVNTGELFF.

The chain recombines TRBV4-1 with TRBJ2-5; 7 nucleotides align to TRBD1. J was trimmed by 1 base and V by 5 bases; bases with no gene match: 13. This CDR3 is 17 amino acids long. Germline V gene data show CDR1 as MGHRA and CDR2 as YSYEKL. The CDR3 reads CASSKLFPTGAQETQYF. The CDR3 DNA follows: TGCGCCAGCAGCAAACTCTTTCCCACAGGGGCCCAAGAGACCCAGTACTTC.

This chain links TRBV4-3 with TRBJ2-3, with a possible D match to TRBD2 (5 bases). The germline V gene has CDR1 LGHNA and CDR2 YSLEER. V shed 4 bases and J shed 0 bases, with 11 bases lying between them. The CDR3 covers 15 residues. The CDR3 DNA sequence: TGCGCCAGCAGCCGAGGGCCCGAGAGCACAGATACGCAGTATTTT. Translating it yields CASSRGPESTDTQYF.

For this clonotype: The junction shows a germline mismatch at one end, possibly a read error. The CDR3 is CASSSGLAAFDEQFF. CDR3 bases: TGTGCTAGCAGCTCGGGACTAGCAGCCTTCGATGAGCAGTTCTTC. V and J are TRBV7-7 and TRBJ2-1; 9 bases map to TRBD2. Germline lookup yields CDR1 SSHAT and CDR2 FNYEAQ (reference sequence). The CDR3 runs 15 residues.

This rearrangement joins TRBV27 to TRBJ1-5; D call uncertain. The CDR3 totals 15 residues. V was shortened by 2 bases and J by 7 bases, with 15 bases between the two germline ends. Germline values: CDR1 MNHEY, CDR2 SMNVEV (reference sequence). This CDR3 is CASSLGQYGWQPQHF. The CDR3 nucleotides read TGTGCCAGCAGTTTAGGGCAGTATGGTTGGCAGCCCCAGCATTTT.

This clonotype has a single count. This may be a read error, as it is one base from a much larger clone. The genes are TRBV4-3 and TRBJ2-5; weak D call: TRBD2 (6 bases). The germline V and J ends were trimmed by 0 bases and 11 bases, with 22 bases remaining between them. CDR1 and CDR2 (germline): LGHNA, YSLEER. This CDR3 contains 16 residues. The CDR3 here is CASSQDVASEYNEQYF. The CDR3 region has the DNA TGCGCCAGCAGCCAAGATGTCGCTAGCGAGTACAATGAGCAGTACTTC.

There are many counts of this clonotype. The gene calls are TRBV29-1 and TRBJ1-2, with TRBD1 as a possible D gene (5 bases). The CDR3 is made up of 13 amino acids. Germline V lookup: CDR1 SQVTM, CDR2 ANQGSEA. V was cut by 0 bases and J by 5 bases, with 10 bases left in between. CDR3: CSVEDRAGYGYTF. In DNA, the CDR3 is TGCAGCGTTGAAGATCGGGCAGGGTATGGCTACACCTTC.

This chain connects TRBV4-3 to TRBJ2-2; D is undetermined. There are 14 residues in the CDR3. The germline gives CDR1 LGHNA, CDR2 YSLEER. The ends were cut back, 0 bases at V and 6 bases at J, with 8 bases in the middle. This CDR3 reads CASSQEGTPGELFF. The CDR3 DNA sequence: TGCGCCAGCAGCCAAGAGGGCACTCCCGGGGAGCTGTTTTTT.

The sample holds a few counts of this clonotype. The chain combines TRBV28 with TRBJ1-2; no firm D call. Germline lookup yields CDR1 MDHEN and CDR2 SYDVKM. The V end lost 6 bases, the J end lost 3 bases, and 14 bases lay between the germline ends. The CDR3 is 14 residues long. CDR3 nucleotide sequence: TGTGCCAGCAGCGTATCCCGTTTAGACTATGGCTACACCTTC. It encodes CASSVSRLDYGYTF.